Below, one T cell receptor beta chain is given with its context. Its antigen is as yet unknown. V lost 7 bases, J lost 3 bases, and 7 bases stayed unmatched. The germline CDR1 and CDR2 sequences are SQVTM and ANQGSEA. This CDR3 is built from 13 residues. All patients picked for sequencing had shown, by flow cytometry, an expansion of CD8+CD57+ cells. All patients were therapy-naive when blood was sampled. This sample was included in a study of CD8+CD57+ T cells in acquired aplastic anemia. Overall study results and limits: Controls and patients did not differ significantly in CD8+ Simpson's diversity. Overlap between patients and controls comprised about 28 CD8+ CDR3 sequences.

TCR beta VDJ and CDR3 were profiled, and genomic DNA was the template. TCRdb fed the reads into MiXCR, producing one record per CDR3 protein. The sample includes 150,000 or so distinct CDR3 sequences, about 52% of them seen just once. The sequencing input was sorted CD4+, CD8+, or CD8+CD57+ T cells (not recorded which) from PBMCs. This receptor was obtained from a human donor with aplastic anemia. This sequence joins TRBV29-1 and TRBJ2-7, with 9 nucleotides matching TRBD1. The CDR3 region has the DNA TGCAGCGCAAGGGGACAGGGCAACTACGAGCAGTACTTC. It specifies CSARGQGNYEQYF.